The 17 T cell receptor beta chains below come from one sample, sequenced in a study of shared clonotypes between healthy human individuals. Profiled with immunoSEQ multiplex PCR; TCRdb holds only in-frame clones, not every one. The sample has roughly 1.5 million clones, 95% to 99% seen once. Sample: naive CD4+ T cells sorted from blood. The subset here: CD45RA+ positively selected. The receptors come from a man aged 25 to 45 in good health.

The chain joins TRBV18 to TRBJ2-5; D is tentatively TRBD1 or TRBD2 (5 bases each). The V end lost 6 bases, the J end lost 5 bases, and 19 bases lay between the germline ends. From germline, CDR1 is KGHSH and CDR2 LQKENI. This CDR3 has 15 residues. The CDR3 DNA reads as TGTGCCAGCTCCCTTCGGCGGCAGGGCGGGGAGACCCAGTACTTC. This sequence encodes CASSLRRQGGETQYF. The complete variable domain, with remaining parts taken from reference TRBV18 and TRBJ2-5, reads NAGVMQNPRHLVRRRGQEARLRCSPMKGHSHVYWYRQLPEEGLKFMVYLQKENIIDESGMPKERFSAEFPKEGPSILRIQQVVRGDSAAYFCASSLRRQGGETQYFGPGTRLLVL.

This clone occurred once. Different DNA sequences within this sample yield the same CDR3. The chain combines TRBV7-2 with TRBJ2-3; no definite D call. The V end lost 5 bases, the J end lost 1 base, and 4 bases lay between the germline ends. The germline V gene encodes CDR1 SGHTA and CDR2 FQGNSA. CDR3 length: 12 residues. This CDR3 is CASSRGTDTQYF. In DNA, the CDR3 is TGTGCCAGCAGCAGGGGCACAGATACGCAGTATTTT.

The chain has TRBV7-6 and TRBJ2-7; TRBD2 aligns across 8 bases. There are 15 residues in the CDR3. The ends lost 1 base at V and 5 bases at J; junction bases unmatched: 7. The germline CDR1 and CDR2 sequences are SGHVS and FNYEAQ. CDR3 coding DNA: TGTGCCAGCAGCTTAGGGACTAGCCCGTTGGACGAGCAGTACTTC. Protein: CASSLGTSPLDEQYF.

This chain links TRBV10-2 with TRBJ2-1; possible D gene TRBD1, 6 bases. There are 14 residues in the CDR3. Germline V gene lookup returns CDR1 WSHSY and CDR2 SAAADI. Trimming stripped 1 base from V and 5 bases from J, with 9 bases between. Here the CDR3 reads CASSEFRGNNEQFF. CDR3 sequence (DNA): TGCGCCAGCAGTGAGTTCAGGGGAAACAATGAGCAGTTCTTC.

This chain connects TRBV7-9 to TRBJ1-4; D unclear. Germline loops: CDR1 SEHNR, CDR2 FQNEAQ (reference sequence). The V and J ends lost 4 bases and 14 bases respectively, with 11 bases between them. The CDR3 consists of 11 residues. The CDR3 coding sequence is TGTGCCAGCAGCTACACGGGAGACCTGTTTTTT. It encodes CASSYTGDLFF.

V gene TRBV6-4 combines with J gene TRBJ2-2, with 7 nucleotides matching TRBD1. J gave up 8 bases and V 6 bases, and 9 bases lay outside the gene matches. CDR1 is MRHNA and CDR2 is SNTAGT in the germline V gene. This CDR3 has 14 amino acids. In nucleotides, the CDR3 is TGTGCCAGCAGCTGGACAGGAGAGTCGGGGGAGCTGTTTTTT. As protein: CASSWTGESGELFF.

This clone is a singleton in its sample. CDR3 DNA: TGCGCCAGCTCCCCGGGACAGTTCACAGATACGCAGTATTTT. Its protein product is CASSPGQFTDTQYF. The J gene is TRBJ2-3, the V gene TRBV5-1; 7 nucleotides align to TRBD1. CDR1 SGHRS and CDR2 YFSETQ come from the germline V gene. The CDR3 loop spans 14 amino acids. The trim removed 7 bases at V and 2 bases at J, leaving 7 bases unmatched.

V is TRBV18 and J is TRBJ1-3, with 10 bases fitting TRBD1. V shed 3 bases, J shed 6 bases, and the junction held 2 bases outside the gene matches. The CDR3 sequence is 14 residues long. The germline CDR1 and CDR2 sequences are KGHSH and LQKENI. Here the CDR3 reads CASSPGTGENTIYF. The DNA of the CDR3 is TGTGCCAGCTCACCTGGGACAGGGGAAAACACCATATATTTT.

The V call is TRBV4-1, the J call TRBJ1-1; 10 bases are a match to TRBD1. Germline CDR1 reads MGHRA; CDR2 reads YSYEKL. The CDR3 consists of 14 residues. The junction had 4 bases not matched to a gene; V was cut back by 4 bases and J by 5 bases. This CDR3 is CASSRQGALTEAFF. In DNA form, the CDR3 reads TGCGCCAGCAGCCGACAGGGGGCATTGACTGAAGCTTTCTTT.

This clone was detected only once. The chain carries TRBV15 and TRBJ1-3, with D uncertain. V lost 0 bases and J lost 4, with 7 bases in between. The CDR3 is 14 amino acids. The germline V gene encodes CDR1 LNHNV and CDR2 YYDKDF (reference sequence). The CDR3 bases are TGTGCCACCAGCAGAGATGAGGTCGGAAACACCATATATTTT. The encoded protein is CATSRDEVGNTIYF.

The chain carries TRBV5-6 and TRBJ1-1; 9 nucleotides align to TRBD1. In germline, CDR1 is SGHDT, CDR2 YYEEEE. The CDR3 is made up of 15 amino acids. V dropped 2 bases and J dropped 5; count of bases not matched to a gene: 7. CDR3 in amino acids: CASSLGTGRRTEAFF. The CDR3 bases are TGTGCCAGCAGCTTAGGGACAGGGAGGAGGACTGAAGCTTTCTTT.

V usage is TRBV18 and J usage is TRBJ2-7; D call uncertain. The CDR3 is made up of 13 amino acids. Germline V gives CDR1 KGHSH, CDR2 LQKENI. V dropped 3 bases and J dropped 3 bases, with 9 bases sitting between them. The CDR3 sequence is CASSPFNNYEQYF. The CDR3 DNA sequence: TGTGCCAGCTCACCGTTCAACAACTACGAGCAGTACTTC. Full variable domain (remainder filled in from reference TRBV18 and TRBJ2-7): NAGVMQNPRHLVRRRGQEARLRCSPMKGHSHVYWYRQLPEEGLKFMVYLQKENIIDESGMPKERFSAEFPKEGPSILRIQQVVRGDSAAYFCASSPFNNYEQYFGPGTRLTVT.

This chain uses TRBV10-3 with TRBJ2-1, with 9 bases matching TRBD2. The CDR3 sequence is 15 residues long. In germline, CDR1 is ENHRY, CDR2 SYGVKD. V lost 6 bases to trimming and J lost 0 bases; unmatched junction nucleotides: 3. In DNA form, the CDR3 reads TGTGCCATCAGGGAGCGGGAGGTCTCCTACAATGAGCAGTTCTTC. Translating it yields CAIREREVSYNEQFF.

J is TRBJ2-7 and V is TRBV28, with D perhaps TRBD1 (8 bases). The germline V gene has CDR1 MDHEN and CDR2 SYDVKM. CDR3 length: 17 amino acids. V was clipped by 1 base and J by 2 bases, with 18 bases between them. The CDR3 coding sequence is TGTGCCAGCAGTTTATTGGGGAGGGTGACAGGGGCCTACGAGCAGTACTTC. It translates to CASSLLGRVTGAYEQYF.

The chain combines TRBV11-3 with TRBJ2-2, with TRBD2 matching over 7 bases. Germline lookup yields CDR1 SGHNT and CDR2 YENEEA. Trimming took 1 base from V and 4 from J; bases not matched to a gene: 6. The CDR3 extends over 16 amino acids. CDR3 nucleotides: TGTGCCAGCAGCTTAGTTCGGGGCGGGAGCACCGGGGAGCTGTTTTTT. Protein product: CASSLVRGGSTGELFF.

The rearrangement links TRBV15 to TRBJ2-3, with D perhaps being TRBD1 or TRBD2 (6 bases each). The CDR3 runs 16 residues. Germline V gene sequence: CDR1 LNHNV, CDR2 YYDKDF (reference sequence). Trimming shortened V by 0 bases and J by 4 bases, and 14 bases separated the two germline ends. CDR3 residues: CATSRDRRGKADTQYF. The CDR3 DNA reads TGTGCCACCAGCAGAGATAGGAGGGGGAAGGCAGATACGCAGTATTTT.

The rearrangement uses TRBV18 and TRBJ2-3; 9 bases are shared with TRBD2. CDR1 KGHSH and CDR2 LQKENI come from the germline V gene. The CDR3 is made up of 17 amino acids. J lost 0 bases, V lost 5 bases, and 9 bases had no gene match. CDR3 in amino acids: CASSKSGTSLSTDTQYF. The CDR3 nucleotides read TGTGCCAGCTCAAAGTCCGGGACTAGCCTCAGCACAGATACGCAGTATTTT.